This TCR beta chain was recovered during a study of cytomegalovirus exposure and HLA in healthy donors. Study in general: Within the Caucasian-associated ancestry cluster were roughly 82% of the roughly 400 genotyped donors.

As regards this clone: The antigen is not known.

The V gene's germline CDR1 is SGHNT and CDR2 YYREEE (reference sequence). V gave up 4 bases and J gave up 3 bases, with 11 bases separating them. This CDR3 spans 13 amino acids. Broader study findings: TCR association rates varied by HLA locus in a later analysis, with DRB1 highest and HLA-C lowest. The authors excluded some V segments, including TRBV6-2 and TRBV6-3, as indistinguishable.

PCR was performed using 60 Vbeta and 13 Jbeta primers. Sequencing used immunoSEQ multiplex PCR; TCRdb keeps in-frame clones, though not all of them. The sample includes over 150,000 clones, 82% seen only once; the top ten take roughly 0.1%. The source of this sequence is a boy aged 2 to 10 in good health and CMV-seronegative. The sample taken for sequencing was PBMCs. This sequence joins TRBV5-4 and TRBJ2-7; D is possibly TRBD2 (5 bases). DNA for the CDR3: TGTGCCAGCAGCCGGGGTCACAACTACGAGCAGTACTTC. Residues: CASSRGHNYEQYF.